The 27 T cell receptor beta chains in this list originate from one sample, sequenced in a study of blood T cell repertoires in COVID-19. Repertoires were generated with immunoSEQ multiplex PCR, while TCRdb's copy carries only in-frame clones and drops some. Among approximately 190,000 clones listed, 84% were seen once. The sample taken for sequencing was PBMCs or T cells enriched from blood (not recorded which). These receptors were taken from a woman aged 25 to 39 who had been exposed to COVID-19.

The chain employs TRBV25-1 and TRBJ1-2; 8 nucleotides align to TRBD1. CDR3 length: 14 residues. Germline V gene sequence: CDR1 MGHDK, CDR2 SYGVNS. V was pared by 3 bases and J by 3 bases, with 3 bases of the junction left unmatched. CDR3 sequence reads: CASSEDREDYGYTF. CDR3 in DNA: TGTGCCAGCAGTGAGGACAGGGAGGACTATGGCTACACCTTC.

V gene TRBV7-8 combines with J gene TRBJ1-1, with TRBD1 matching over 8 bases. Per the germline V gene, CDR1 is SGHVS and CDR2 is FQNEAQ. J gave up 4 bases and V 6 bases, and 10 bases lay outside the gene matches. The CDR3 is 15 amino acids. CDR3: CASRIGQGTGTEAFF. The CDR3 nucleotides are TGTGCCAGCAGAATAGGCCAGGGGACAGGCACTGAAGCTTTCTTT.

V gene TRBV12-3 or TRBV12-4 combines with J gene TRBJ1-2, with 9 positions matching TRBD1. With V trimmed by 4 bases and J by 7 bases, 4 bases remained unmatched. This CDR3 comprises 13 residues. CDR3 loop: CASSYGTGFGYTF. For the CDR3, the DNA is TGTGCCAGCAGTTACGGGACAGGGTTTGGCTACACCTTC.

The rearrangement uses TRBV10-3 and TRBJ2-7; TRBD1 matches at 10 bases. Germline CDR1 reads ENHRY; CDR2 reads SYGVKD. Germline trimming cut 6 bases from V and 3 bases from J; bases unmatched to any gene: 8. This CDR3 has 15 residues. The CDR3 DNA sequence: TGTGCCATCAGGGACGGACAGGGGGGGAACTACGAGCAGTACTTC. It translates to CAIRDGQGGNYEQYF.

The chain is built from TRBV10-2 and TRBJ1-2, with D maybe TRBD1 (5 bases). V was pared by 6 bases and J by 1 base, with 12 bases between. CDR1 and CDR2 (germline): WSHSY, SAAADI. CDR3 length: 14 residues. The CDR3 bases are TGCGCCAGCAGGGGGGGGACGATTAACTATGGCTACACCTTC. It yields the protein CASRGGTINYGYTF.

The rearrangement uses TRBV6-5 and TRBJ1-5; the match to TRBD1 covers 8 bases. This CDR3 is built from 14 residues. Germline assignment: CDR1 MNHEY and CDR2 SVGAGI. Trimming cost V 6 bases and J 5 bases; bases outside gene matches: 6. The DNA of the CDR3 is TGTGCCAGCAGAGGAGAGACAGGGGATCAGCCCCAGCATTTT. Encoded protein: CASRGETGDQPQHF.

The chain recombines TRBV7-2 with TRBJ2-2; D unclear. V was cut by 0 bases and J by 4 bases, with 6 bases left in between. The germline CDR1 and CDR2 sequences are SGHTA and FQGNSA. The CDR3 loop spans 14 amino acids. The CDR3 nucleotides read TGTGCCAGCAGCTTAGCTCTAACCACCGGGGAGCTGTTTTTT. It encodes CASSLALTTGELFF.

This clone was observed once. V is TRBV6-5 and J is TRBJ1-6; 9 positions agree with TRBD1. Germline loops: CDR1 MNHEY, CDR2 SVGAGI. Losses at the gene ends were 7 bases for V and 10 bases for J; bases not matched to a gene: 8. This CDR3 is built from 14 residues. CDR3 loop: CASNTDRGSSPLHF. Here the CDR3 DNA reads TGTGCCAGCAACACGGACAGGGGATCATCACCCCTCCACTTT.

The chain couples TRBV7-9 to TRBJ1-2, with unresolved D. The CDR3 runs 14 residues. With 1 base removed from V and 6 bases from J, the gap between germline ends came to 12 bases. Germline CDR1 reads SEHNR; CDR2 reads FQNEAQ (reference sequence). DNA for the CDR3: TGTGCCAGCAGCTTAGATCGAGGAGCGGATGGCTACACCTTC. Its translation: CASSLDRGADGYTF.

This clone appeared a few times. J is TRBJ1-5 and V is TRBV5-1; D not certain. Germline lookup yields CDR1 SGHRS and CDR2 YFSETQ. The V gene lost 4 bases and the J gene lost 0 bases, with 11 bases spanning the gap. The CDR3 runs 15 residues. The CDR3 coding sequence is TGCGCCAGCAGCCGTGACGGGAATAGCAATCAGCCCCAGCATTTT. Protein: CASSRDGNSNQPQHF.

This clone occurred once. The J gene is TRBJ1-3, the V gene TRBV25-1; D not certain. The CDR3 is made up of 12 amino acids. Germline V lookup: CDR1 MGHDK, CDR2 SYGVNS. Trimming took 10 bases from V and 4 from J, leaving 11 bases between them. The CDR3 bases are TGTGCCACCCTGACACCCGGAAACACCATATATTTT. As protein: CATLTPGNTIYF. Filled out from reference TRBV25-1 and TRBJ1-3, the complete variable domain reads EADIYQTPRYLVIGTGKKITLECSQTMGHDKMYWYQQDPGMELHLIHYSYGVNSTEKGDLSSESTVSRIRTEHFPLTLESARPSHTSQYLCATLTPGNTIYFGEGSWLTVV.

This chain connects TRBV5-4 to TRBJ2-1; D is uncertain. The CDR3 totals 14 residues. The V end was cut by 0 bases, the J end by 8 bases, with 12 bases between. CDR1 SGHNT and CDR2 YYREEE come from the germline V gene (reference sequence). In DNA, the CDR3 is TGTGCCAGCAGCTTGGACGGTGGAGTCGATGAGCAGTTCTTC. This codes for CASSLDGGVDEQFF. The whole variable domain, filled in from reference TRBV5-4 and TRBJ2-1, reads ETGVTQSPTHLIKTRGQQVTLRCSSQSGHNTVSWYQQALGQGPQFIFQYYREEENGRGNFPPRFSGLQFPNYSSELNVNALELDDSALYLCASSLDGGVDEQFFGPGTRLTVL.

In its sample, this clone was seen once. This sequence joins TRBV30 and TRBJ1-1; a weak D match, TRBD1 (5 bases). The germline V gene has CDR1 GTSNPN and CDR2 SVGIG (reference sequence). This CDR3 has 13 residues. The V end was cut by 4 bases, the J end by 4 bases, with 13 bases between. CDR3 sequence reads: CAWIWTGVTEAFF. The DNA for the CDR3 is TGTGCCTGGATATGGACGGGGGTCACTGAAGCTTTCTTT.

This chain uses TRBV29-1 with TRBJ1-4; 7 nucleotides align to TRBD1. The length of the CDR3 is 14 residues. Germline assignment: CDR1 SQVTM and CDR2 ANQGSEA. Germline trimming cut 6 bases from V and 3 bases from J; bases unmatched to any gene: 7. CDR3 in amino acids: CSVSQGPPNEKLFF. Here the CDR3 DNA reads TGCAGCGTATCACAGGGGCCACCTAATGAAAAACTGTTTTTT.

The chain employs TRBV3-1 (or the pseudogene TRBV3-2) and TRBJ1-1, with D tentatively TRBD1 (5 bases). Trimming stripped 1 base from V and 6 bases from J, with 15 bases between. Germline V lookup: CDR1 LGHDT, CDR2 YNNKEL (reference sequence). The CDR3 totals 15 residues. The CDR3 DNA reads as TGTGCCAGCAGCCAAGGCCGGGGGTCCTTCGCTGAAGCTTTCTTT. Translated: CASSQGRGSFAEAFF.

Only one count was recorded for this clone. This rearrangement joins TRBV5-1 to TRBJ2-3; tentative D call: TRBD2 (6 bases). Trimming took off 0 bases at V and 7 bases at J, with 24 bases between the two ends. From germline, CDR1 is SGHRS and CDR2 YFSETQ. This CDR3 is built from 18 residues. This CDR3 reads CASSLAGSRRDLSNTQYF. CDR3 DNA: TGCGCCAGCAGCTTGGCCGGGAGTCGACGAGACCTGTCTAATACGCAGTATTTT.

The J gene is TRBJ2-5, the V gene TRBV6-6; TRBD2 is a possible D gene (6 bases). CDR1 and CDR2 (germline): MNHNY, SVGAGI (reference sequence). Trimming shortened V by 2 bases and J by 7 bases, and 20 bases separated the two germline ends. This CDR3 is built from 16 residues. The CDR3 reads CASSYPGGRQSGTQYF. Written as DNA, the CDR3 is TGTGCCAGCAGTTACCCCGGGGGTCGGCAGTCGGGGACCCAGTACTTC.

This sequence joins TRBV5-4 and TRBJ1-3, with D possibly being TRBD1 (6 bases). The CDR3 runs to 14 residues. V gave up 0 bases and J gave up 4 bases, with 8 bases separating them. Germline V lookup: CDR1 SGHNT, CDR2 YYREEE (reference sequence). The CDR3 region is CASSLGTAGNTIYF. For the CDR3, the DNA is TGTGCCAGCAGCTTGGGGACAGCCGGAAACACCATATATTTT.

The rearrangement uses TRBV6-1 and TRBJ1-4; TRBD1 matches 12 bases. Unmatched junction bases numbered 13, after V lost 1 base and J lost 1 base. The CDR3 sequence is 21 residues long. The germline CDR1 and CDR2 sequences are MNHNS and SASEGT. Here the CDR3 reads CASSEVPQGTGGRKTNEKLFF. The DNA for the CDR3 is TGTGCCAGCAGTGAAGTTCCTCAGGGGACAGGGGGCAGGAAAACTAATGAAAAACTGTTTTTT.

The chain carries TRBV9 and TRBJ2-3; D call uncertain. V lost 0 bases and J lost 2, with 7 bases in between. Germline loops: CDR1 SGDLS, CDR2 YYNGEE. This CDR3 has 14 amino acids. CDR3 loop: CASSVAGDTDTQYF. As DNA, the CDR3 is TGTGCCAGCAGCGTAGCCGGAGACACAGATACGCAGTATTTT. The full variable domain, completed using reference TRBV9 and TRBJ2-3, is DSGVTQTPKHLITATGQRVTLRCSPRSGDLSVYWYQQSLDQGLQFLIQYYNGEERAKGNILERFSAQQFPDLHSELNLSSLELGDSALYFCASSVAGDTDTQYFGPGTRLTVL.

V gene TRBV19 combines with J gene TRBJ1-3, with D perhaps TRBD1 (6 bases). CDR3 size: 14 residues. Germline V gene data show CDR1 as LNHDA and CDR2 as SQIVND (reference sequence). Trimming cost V 4 bases and J 0 bases, with 7 bases left between them. The CDR3 nucleotides are TGTGCCAGTAGTAGAGGGGGCTCTGGAAACACCATATATTTT. Translation: CASSRGGSGNTIYF.

V and J are TRBV5-4 and TRBJ2-3, with 10 bases matching TRBD1. V was pared by 4 bases and J by 1 base, with 6 bases of the junction left unmatched. Germline CDR1 SGHNT, CDR2 YYREEE (reference sequence). The CDR3 has 16 residues. The CDR3 sequence is CASSIGTGARTDTQYF. CDR3 nucleotide sequence: TGTGCCAGCAGCATAGGGACAGGGGCACGCACAGATACGCAGTATTTT.

The chain links TRBV5-4 to TRBJ1-1, with 11 positions matching TRBD1. V shed 0 bases, J shed 3 bases, and the junction held 7 bases outside the gene matches. CDR3 length equals 17 residues. CDR1 is SGHNT, CDR2 YYREEE, per germline (reference sequence). CDR3 sequence: CASSLGGQGAGHTEAFF. CDR3 nucleotides: TGTGCCAGCAGCTTGGGCGGACAGGGGGCTGGGCACACTGAAGCTTTCTTT.

The genes are TRBV7-9 and TRBJ1-1; no clear D gene. The CDR3 covers 15 residues. Trimming took off 1 base at V and 1 base at J, with 10 bases between the two ends. The germline gives CDR1 SEHNR, CDR2 FQNEAQ (reference sequence). DNA for the CDR3: TGTGCCAGCAGCTTAGGTTCTAGCCGGAACACTGAAGCTTTCTTT. This gives the protein CASSLGSSRNTEAFF.

In the case of this clone: Distinct nucleotide sequences in the sample also encode this CDR3. The rearrangement joins TRBV6-5 to TRBJ1-5; no clear D. V gave up 5 bases and J gave up 1 base, with 6 bases separating them. Per germline, CDR1 MNHEY and CDR2 SVGAGI. There are 13 residues in the CDR3. CDR3 sequence reads: CASSPRSNQPQHF. The CDR3 DNA is TGTGCCAGCAGTCCCAGGAGCAATCAGCCCCAGCATTTT.

The V call is TRBV6-5, the J call TRBJ2-2, with TRBD2 as a possible D gene (5 bases). The CDR3 covers 14 residues. Germline V gives CDR1 MNHEY, CDR2 SVGAGI. Trimming pared 6 bases from V and 6 bases from J, leaving 14 bases between. CDR3 DNA: TGTGCCAGCAGGTTCCGGGGTGGGTCCGGGGAGCTGTTTTTT. Protein product: CASRFRGGSGELFF.

This clone has just a few counts. The rearrangement links TRBV2 to TRBJ1-6; TRBD1 matches 7 bases. Germline V gives CDR1 SNHLY, CDR2 FYNNEI. CDR3 length equals 13 residues. After removal of 9 bases from V and 7 bases from J, the junction contained 6 bases not matched to a gene. DNA for the CDR3: TGTGCCAGTTTTTGGGACAGCAATTCACCCCTCCACTTT. As protein: CASFWDSNSPLHF. Complete variable domain (other parts from reference TRBV2 and TRBJ1-6): EPEVTQTPSHQVTQMGQEVILRCVPISNHLYFYWYRQILGQKVEFLVSFYNNEISEKSEIFDDQFSVERPDGSNFTLKIRSTKLEDSAMYFCASFWDSNSPLHFGNGTRLTVT.